These T cell receptor beta chains were read from a single sample in a study of shared clonotypes between healthy human individuals. TCRdb keeps only in-frame clones here, not all; method: immunoSEQ multiplex PCR. Of over 950,000 clones in the sample, roughly 77% are singletons; the top ten hold 0.89%. The specimen was memory CD4+ T cells from PBMCs. The receptor set was obtained from a man aged 18 to 29 in good health. Some clones in this sample may be carry-over from other donors' samples. The CDR3 runs from the conserved cysteine through the conserved F or W. The D gene is left open where the match is weak. Not every row has a clone size; where given, it reads once, few, many or a size class.

D gene	clone size	V gene	J gene	CDR3 protein	CDR3 DNA
NA	once	TRBV2	TRBJ2-7	CASRGDGMIGQYF	TGTGCCAGCAGGGGGGACGGTATGATTGGGCAGTACTTC
NA	NA	TRBV5-8	TRBJ1-5	CASSLRVGNQPQHF	TGTGCCAGCAGCTTGAGGGTCGGGAATCAGCCCCAGCATTTT
TRBD1	NA	TRBV11-3	TRBJ2-5	CASSLAGGHLETQYF	TGTGCCAGCAGCTTAGCAGGGGGTCATTTGGAGACCCAGTACTTC
NA	once	TRBV11-2	TRBJ2-1	CASSLADRVVKQFF	TGTGCCAGCAGCTTGGCCGACAGAGTCGTAAAGCAGTTCTTC
TRBD1	NA	TRBV27	TRBJ1-1	CASSPAPGTGNTEAFF	TGTGCCAGCAGTCCAGCCCCCGGGACAGGGAACACTGAAGCTTTCTTT
TRBD2	NA	TRBV29-1	TRBJ2-7	CSVAEREGHEQYF	TGCAGCGTTGCGGAGCGGGAGGGACACGAGCAGTACTTC
NA	NA	TRBV28	TRBJ2-7	CASSPTGGYEQYF	TGTGCCAGCAGTCCAACAGGAGGTTACGAGCAGTACTTC
NA	many	TRBV27	TRBJ2-1	CASSLSVAGYNEQFF	TGTGCCAGCAGTTTATCGGTGGCGGGTTACAATGAGCAGTTCTTC
NA	NA	TRBV18	TRBJ2-6	CASSPGTSGANVLTF	TGTGCCAGCTCACCCGGGACCTCTGGGGCCAACGTCCTGACTTTC
NA	NA	TRBV30	TRBJ1-5	CAWGGTGSLVQPQHF	TGTGCCTGGGGGGGTACAGGGTCTCTGGTCCAGCCCCAGCATTTT
NA	NA	TRBV5-4	TRBJ1-4	CASSWGGVNEKLFF	TGTGCCAGCAGCTGGGGGGGTGTAAATGAAAAACTGTTTTTT
NA	NA	TRBV19	TRBJ2-3	CASSISTDPDTQYF	TGTGCCAGTAGTATATCAACAGACCCAGATACGCAGTATTTT
TRBD2	many	TRBV7-9	TRBJ2-1	CASSLDRGLARINEQFF	TGTGCCAGCAGCCTAGACCGGGGACTAGCGCGAATCAATGAGCAGTTCTTC
NA	few	TRBV28	TRBJ1-2	CASSLGQASYGYTF	TGTGCCAGCAGTTTGGGTCAGGCAAGCTATGGCTACACCTTC
TRBD2	NA	TRBV14	TRBJ2-1	CASSQSGRWGEQFF	TGTGCCAGCAGCCAATCCGGGAGGTGGGGTGAGCAGTTCTTC
NA	NA	TRBV5-1	TRBJ1-6	CASSLKVREDSPLHF	TGCGCCAGCAGCTTGAAGGTCCGGGAGGATTCACCCCTCCACTTT
TRBD1	NA	TRBV5-1	TRBJ2-3	CASSLTSGQRTDTQYF	TGCGCCAGCAGTTTAACTTCGGGACAGCGCACAGATACGCAGTATTTT
TRBD2	NA	TRBV5-1	TRBJ2-3	CASSPGLVLTDTQYF	TGCGCCAGCAGCCCGGGACTAGTACTCACAGATACGCAGTATTTT
TRBD2	NA	TRBV7-2	TRBJ2-5	CASSLRGGREETQYF	TGTGCCAGCAGCTTAAGGGGCGGGAGGGAAGAGACCCAGTACTTC
NA	NA	TRBV2	TRBJ1-5	CASSADIGPNQPQHF	TGTGCCAGCAGCGCGGACATAGGGCCTAATCAGCCCCAGCATTTT
TRBD1	NA	TRBV5-1	TRBJ1-1	CATRGQGGGNTEAFF	TGCGCCACGCGGGGACAGGGGGGAGGGAACACTGAAGCTTTCTTT
NA	NA	TRBV5-6	TRBJ1-3	CASSLGPGGQFSGNTIYF	TGTGCCAGCAGCTTAGGCCCCGGTGGACAGTTCTCTGGAAACACCATATATTTT
TRBD1	NA	TRBV7-2	TRBJ1-5	CASSLGQGAAGQPQHF	TGTGCCAGCAGCTTAGGACAGGGGGCGGCGGGTCAGCCCCAGCATTTT
NA	NA	TRBV28	TRBJ1-5	CASSYNGASNQPQHF	TGTGCCAGCAGTTACAATGGAGCAAGCAATCAGCCCCAGCATTTT
NA	few	TRBV5-1	TRBJ2-1	CASSLGAGNNEQFF	TGCGCCAGCAGCTTGGGGGCGGGCAACAATGAGCAGTTCTTC
NA	NA	TRBV2	TRBJ1-2	CASSEKVDLYGYTF	TGTGCCAGCAGTGAAAAGGTAGACTTATATGGCTACACCTTC
TRBD1	NA	TRBV11-2	TRBJ2-1	CASTRTGSYNEQFF	TGTGCCAGCACCAGGACAGGATCCTACAATGAGCAGTTCTTC
NA	NA	TRBV5-4	TRBJ2-5	CASSLEAGGPQYF	TGTGCCAGCAGCTTGGAGGCCGGCGGACCCCAGTACTTC
NA	NA	TRBV7-3	TRBJ2-2	CASTTQPGTGELFF	TGTGCCAGCACCACACAACCGGGCACCGGGGAGCTGTTTTTT
NA	NA	TRBV6-1	TRBJ2-7	CASRSHEQYF	TGTGCCAGCAGGAGCCACGAGCAGTACTTC
TRBD2	once	TRBV7-2	TRBJ2-1	CASSLMAGGQNYNEQFF	TGTGCCAGCAGCTTGATGGCGGGAGGGCAAAACTACAATGAGCAGTTCTTC
NA	NA	TRBV7-2	TRBJ2-7	CASNVRTGYEQYF	TGTGCCAGCAACGTTAGGACGGGTTACGAGCAGTACTTC
NA	NA	TRBV29-1	TRBJ1-2	CSVNRGFYGYTF	TGCAGCGTGAACAGAGGTTTCTATGGCTACACCTTC
NA	NA	TRBV6-1	TRBJ1-4	CASSEWYREDEKLFF	TGTGCCAGCAGTGAATGGTACCGGGAGGATGAAAAACTGTTTTTT
NA	NA	TRBV7-9	TRBJ2-1	CATMSDREGRTGVDNEQFF	TGTGCCACCATGTCGGACAGGGAGGGGAGAACGGGAGTGGACAATGAGCAGTTCTTC
NA	few	TRBV5-1	TRBJ2-3	CASSLGTMTDTQYF	TGCGCCAGCAGCTTGGGGACAATGACAGATACGCAGTATTTT
NA	few	TRBV9	TRBJ2-5	CASSVGPGDPRETQYF	TGTGCCAGCAGCGTAGGTCCTGGGGACCCCCGGGAGACCCAGTACTTC
NA	NA	TRBV7-8	TRBJ2-4	CASSLTPGKPDPSDF	TGTGCCAGCAGCCTCACCCCCGGGAAACCCGACCCCAGTGACTTC
NA	once	TRBV18	TRBJ1-2	CASSPRGRGYTF	TGTGCCAGCTCACCAAGGGGTCGGGGCTACACCTTC
TRBD2	once	TRBV29-1	TRBJ2-3	CSGSTSGSTDTQYF	TGCAGCGGATCGACTAGCGGGAGCACAGATACGCAGTATTTT